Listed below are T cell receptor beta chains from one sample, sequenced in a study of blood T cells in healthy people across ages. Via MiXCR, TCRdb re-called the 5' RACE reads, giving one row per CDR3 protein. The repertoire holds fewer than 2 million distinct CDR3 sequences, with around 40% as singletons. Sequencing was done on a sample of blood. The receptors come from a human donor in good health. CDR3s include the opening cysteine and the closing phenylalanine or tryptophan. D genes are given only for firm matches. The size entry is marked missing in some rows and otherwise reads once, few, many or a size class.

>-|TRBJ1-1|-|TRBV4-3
CASSLRVGVNTEAFF
TGCGCCAGCAGCCTGAGAGTGGGGGTGAACACTGAAGCTTTCTTT
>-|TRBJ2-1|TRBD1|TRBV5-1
CAGSPETGFHNEQFF
TGCGCCGGCAGCCCTGAGACAGGGTTCCACAATGAGCAGTTCTTC
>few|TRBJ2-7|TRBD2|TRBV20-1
CSATPPGGWYEQYF
TGCAGTGCCACCCCTCCGGGGGGGTGGTACGAGCAGTACTTC
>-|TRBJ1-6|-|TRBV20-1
CSASNRANSPLHF
TGCAGTGCTAGTAACAGGGCTAATTCACCCCTCCACTTT
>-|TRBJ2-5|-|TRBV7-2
CASSWSRSQETQYF
TGTGCCAGCAGCTGGAGTAGGAGCCAAGAGACCCAGTACTTC
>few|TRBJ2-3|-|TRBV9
CASGVRAQYF
TGTGCCAGTGGGGTTAGGGCGCAGTATTTT
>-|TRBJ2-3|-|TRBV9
CASSVAGSLSHTQYF
TGTGCCAGCAGCGTAGCTGGGAGTTTAAGCCATACGCAGTATTTT
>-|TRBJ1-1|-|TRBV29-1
CSVVTRGSEAFF
TGCAGCGTTGTTACCCGGGGCTCTGAAGCTTTCTTT
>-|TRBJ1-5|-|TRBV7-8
CASSLGTPNQPQHF
TGTGCCAGCAGCTTAGGGACACCAAATCAGCCCCAGCATTTT
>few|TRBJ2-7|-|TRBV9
CASSVAAHTYEQYF
TGTGCCAGCAGCGTAGCGGCCCACACCTACGAGCAGTACTTC
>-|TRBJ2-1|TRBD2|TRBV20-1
CSAESGGVYNEQFF
TGCAGTGCTGAAAGCGGGGGAGTGTACAATGAGCAGTTCTTC
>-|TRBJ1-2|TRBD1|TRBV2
CASSPDRVYFTGYGYTF
TGTGCCAGCAGTCCGGACAGGGTTTACTTTACGGGCTATGGCTACACCTTC